The sequence of this TCR beta chain was determined in a study of shared clonotypes between healthy human individuals. Germline V gene data show CDR1 as SGHVS and CDR2 as FNYEAQ. The CDR3 consists of 18 residues. V lost 5 bases to trimming and J lost 0 bases; unmatched junction nucleotides: 9. Findings and limits, study-wide: Among several donors, about 5% of naive CD4 clonotypes were found in common. As a rule, naive subsets had a larger estimated richness than memory subsets.

Genomic DNA of each subset was evenly split across several immunoSEQ plates. Assay used: immunoSEQ multiplex PCR; TCRdb lists only in-frame clones, some missing. This table holds approximately 1.5 million clones, approximately 98% found once. On this clone itself: The antigen remains unidentified.

The clonotype was recovered from a man aged 25 to 40 in good health. The sequenced material came from naive CD4+ T cells sorted from blood. This sample's subset: CD45RA+ positively selected. The chain carries TRBV7-6 and TRBJ2-2, with 10 bases lining up with TRBD2. The CDR3 here is CASSKALAGAPNTGELFF. In DNA, the CDR3 is TGTGCCAGCAGCAAAGCCCTAGCGGGAGCACCGAACACCGGGGAGCTGTTTTTT. Complete variable domain (other parts from reference TRBV7-6 and TRBJ2-2): GAGVSQSPRYKVTKRGQDVALRCDPISGHVSLYWYRQALGQGPEFLTYFNYEAQQDKSGLPNDRFSAERPEGSISTLTIQRTEQRDSAMYRCASSKALAGAPNTGELFFGEGSRLTVL.